The rows below give T cell receptor beta chains drawn from one sample of a study of T cell responses to AZD1222 COVID-19 vaccine. Sequenced by immunoSEQ multiplex PCR; TCRdb stores in-frame clones only, minus some. The sample has some 140,000 clones, more than 80% seen once. Sequencing was performed on peripheral blood, taken on day 0 of AZD1222 vaccination. These receptors came from an adult in good health. Each CDR3 is given with its conserved first and last residue. The D gene is left open where the match is weak. Some rows have no size entry. The others give once, few or many, or a class for an expanded clone.

J gene | V gene | D gene | clone size | CDR3 protein | CDR3 DNA
TRBJ1-3 | TRBV19 | - | - | CASSSPGKAGNTIYF | TGTGCCAGTAGTAGCCCGGGTAAAGCTGGAAACACCATATATTTT
TRBJ1-1 | TRBV15 | - | - | CATSRRFRSGNTEAFF | TGTGCCACCAGCAGGAGGTTCAGGTCGGGCAACACTGAAGCTTTCTTT
TRBJ2-3 | TRBV10-3 | - | - | CAISEPGADTQYF | TGTGCCATCAGTGAGCCGGGGGCAGATACGCAGTATTTT
TRBJ1-1 | TRBV2 | - | - | CASSRLGTEAFF | TGTGCCAGCAGCAGACTTGGGACTGAAGCTTTCTTT
TRBJ2-5 | TRBV5-1 | - | - | CASRPRDSRETQYF | TGCGCCAGCAGACCTCGGGACTCCCGAGAGACCCAGTACTTC
TRBJ2-1 | TRBV10-3 | TRBD2 | - | CAVSASGGAWQQFF | TGTGCCGTCTCCGCTAGCGGGGGGGCCTGGCAGCAGTTCTTC
TRBJ1-1 | TRBV28 | TRBD1 | - | CASSSGQGLNTEAFF | TGTGCCAGCAGTTCGGGACAGGGTTTGAACACTGAAGCTTTCTTT
TRBJ1-2 | TRBV6-1 | - | - | CASSENNYGYTF | TGTGCCAGCAGTGAAAATAACTATGGCTACACCTTC
TRBJ1-2 | TRBV29-1 | - | once | CSVEVKGRDYGYTF | TGCAGCGTTGAAGTGAAGGGTAGGGACTATGGCTACACCTTC
TRBJ2-2 | TRBV5-4 | - | - | CASSLGLNTGELFF | TGTGCCAGCAGCTTGGGCCTGAACACCGGGGAGCTGTTTTTT
TRBJ2-7 | TRBV28 | - | - | CASSTAAALSYEQYF | TGTGCCAGCAGTACCGCGGCAGCCCTCTCCTACGAGCAGTACTTC
TRBJ2-3 | TRBV28 | - | - | CASSFRGAGTDTQYF | TGTGCCAGCAGTTTCAGGGGGGCTGGCACAGATACGCAGTATTTT
TRBJ1-1 | TRBV19 | - | - | CASRSGTQLIITEAFF | TGTGCCAGTAGGAGCGGGACACAGTTAATCATCACTGAAGCTTTCTTT
TRBJ2-1 | TRBV5-5 | - | - | CASSLGSLGNEQFF | TGTGCCAGCAGCTTGGGGTCCCTCGGCAATGAGCAGTTCTTC
TRBJ1-2 | TRBV7-9 | TRBD1 | - | CASSTSDRVGYGYTF | TGTGCCAGCAGCACCTCGGACAGGGTGGGCTATGGCTACACCTTC
TRBJ2-7 | TRBV11-1 | - | - | CASSFSGTGFYEQYF | TGTGCCAGCAGCTTTAGCGGGACAGGGTTCTACGAGCAGTACTTC
TRBJ1-5 | TRBV11-2 | - | - | CASSLDPGQPQHF | TGTGCCAGCAGCTTAGATCCAGGTCAGCCCCAGCATTTT
TRBJ1-3 | TRBV20-1 | - | - | CSASGMGVRYF | TGCAGTGCTAGTGGGATGGGGGTAAGATATTTT
TRBJ2-5 | TRBV29-1 | TRBD2 | - | CSVVSGEFQETQYF | TGCAGCGTTGTTAGCGGGGAATTCCAAGAGACCCAGTACTTC
TRBJ1-1 | TRBV7-3 | TRBD1 | once | CASSWDRDTEAFF | TGTGCCAGCAGCTGGGACAGGGACACTGAAGCTTTCTTT
TRBJ1-3 | TRBV19 | - | - | CASRGTEAPGNTIYF | TGTGCCAGTAGAGGAACCGAGGCCCCTGGAAACACCATATATTTT
TRBJ2-3 | TRBV28 | TRBD2 | - | CASSLWGGGAGTDTQYF | TGTGCCAGCAGTTTATGGGGCGGGGGGGCTGGCACAGATACGCAGTATTTT
TRBJ1-1 | TRBV18 | - | - | CASSPPTTNLNTEAFF | TGTGCCAGCTCACCTCCCACGACTAATTTGAACACTGAAGCTTTCTTT
TRBJ1-6 | TRBV14 | TRBD1 | once | CASSLGQGGDSPLHF | TGTGCCAGCAGCCTCGGACAGGGGGGAGATTCACCCCTCCACTTT
TRBJ1-2 | TRBV28 | - | - | CASSLISGYTF | TGTGCCAGCAGTTTAATTTCTGGCTACACCTTC
TRBJ1-2 | TRBV11-2 | TRBD1 | - | CASSPWTGPYTF | TGTGCCAGCAGCCCATGGACAGGGCCGTACACCTTC
TRBJ1-2 | TRBV28 | - | - | CASSLIQGSGYTF | TGTGCCAGCAGTTTAATTCAGGGGAGTGGCTACACCTTC
TRBJ1-6 | TRBV2 | - | - | CASSFRAGSPLHF | TGTGCCAGCAGCTTCAGGGCGGGTTCACCCCTCCACTTT
TRBJ2-3 | TRBV5-1 | TRBD1 | once | CASSTPGGADTQYF | TGCGCCAGCAGCACTCCAGGGGGCGCAGATACGCAGTATTTT
TRBJ2-3 | TRBV6-5 | TRBD2 | - | CASSLGLVTDTQYF | TGTGCCAGCAGTTTGGGACTAGTCACAGATACGCAGTATTTT
TRBJ2-2 | TRBV2 | - | once | CASGGNTGELFF | TGTGCCAGCGGCGGTAACACCGGGGAGCTGTTTTTT
TRBJ1-1 | TRBV28 | TRBD1 | - | CASSSQGQLNTEAFF | TGTGCCAGCAGTTCACAGGGGCAGCTTAACACTGAAGCTTTCTTT
TRBJ1-5 | TRBV24-1 | TRBD1 | - | CATSVGQGSNQPQHF | TGTGCCACCAGTGTAGGACAGGGAAGCAATCAGCCCCAGCATTTT